The source of this TCR beta chain is a study of cytomegalovirus exposure and HLA in healthy donors. Notes on the study in general: One later analysis, an examination of the 100 to 150 validation repertoires, found that first-cohort TCR clusters tended to co-occur in them. Generally TCR sequences proved uncommon, though certain public TCRs appeared in numerous donors. The study listed about 150 cytomegalovirus-associated TCR beta chains.

As for this clone: Its cognate antigen is unknown.

Produced via immunoSEQ multiplex PCR; TCRdb's table is partial and in-frame only. The data contain approximately 210,000 clones, approximately 85% of them singletons. It was the 120-subject validation cohort, separate from the roughly 700-subject first cohort, to which the donors belonged. Germline-derived CDR1 and CDR2 are SEHNR and FQNEAQ (reference sequence). V lost 6 bases to trimming and J lost 8 bases, with 7 bases between them. The CDR3 has 10 amino acids. Source material: PBMCs. This chain connects TRBV7-9 to TRBJ1-2; no definite D call. This TCR was recovered from a woman aged 18-35 years in good health and CMV-seronegative. Written as DNA, the CDR3 is TGTGCCAGCAGTCCATCAGGCTACACCTTC. It yields the protein CASSPSGYTF.